This T cell receptor (beta chain) was found in a study of HIV-infected patients and healthy controls. Study overall: About two thirds of the sixteen became undetectable by the second bleed, and all after another year of therapy. Whole-study findings and limits: Mean usage of eight alpha and eight beta V genes differed significantly in HIV-infected patients versus controls. Study cohorts differed slightly in age and sex, but this did not explain diversity differences.

Germline CDR1 is SNHLY and CDR2 is FYNNEI. This CDR3 has 16 amino acids. Losses at the gene ends were 7 bases for V and 0 bases for J; bases not matched to a gene: 6. As concerns this clonotype: Its specificity is unknown.

Roughly three months, about 14 weeks, into antiretroviral therapy, follow-up blood was collected. All unsorted peripheral T cells were captured because whole blood was used without fractionation. cDNA was made from roughly 470 ng RNA using alpha and beta constant primers. Alpha and beta chain libraries were made separately by chain-specific third strand synthesis with multiplexing indices. Via MiXCR, TCRdb re-called the 5' RACE reads, giving one row per CDR3 protein. Of roughly 3,500 distinct CDR3 sequences in the sample, 8.5% were seen once. This chain joins TRBV2 and TRBJ2-1; 10 bases agree with TRBD2. The sequence was collected from an adult with HIV infection. Sequenced material: blood, taken during antiretroviral therapy. The CDR3: CASKELAGGSYNEQFF. The DNA for the CDR3 is TGTGCCAGCAAGGAGTTAGCGGGGGGCTCCTACAATGAGCAGTTCTTC.